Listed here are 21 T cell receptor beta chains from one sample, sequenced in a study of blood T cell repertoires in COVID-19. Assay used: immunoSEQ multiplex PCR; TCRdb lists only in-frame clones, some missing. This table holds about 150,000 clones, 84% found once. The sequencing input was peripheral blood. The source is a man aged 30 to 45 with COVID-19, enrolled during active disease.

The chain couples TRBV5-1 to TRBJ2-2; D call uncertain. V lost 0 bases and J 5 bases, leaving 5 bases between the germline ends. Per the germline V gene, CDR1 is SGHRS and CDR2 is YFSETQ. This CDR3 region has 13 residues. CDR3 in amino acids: CASSLVQTGELFF. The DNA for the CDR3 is TGCGCCAGCAGCTTGGTACAGACCGGGGAGCTGTTTTTT.

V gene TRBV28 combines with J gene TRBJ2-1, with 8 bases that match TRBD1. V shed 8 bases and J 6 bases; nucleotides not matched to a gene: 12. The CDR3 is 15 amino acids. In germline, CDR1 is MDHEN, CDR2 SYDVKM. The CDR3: CASSARRDRSNEQFF. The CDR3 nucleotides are TGTGCCAGCTCGGCACGCCGGGACAGGAGCAATGAGCAGTTCTTC.

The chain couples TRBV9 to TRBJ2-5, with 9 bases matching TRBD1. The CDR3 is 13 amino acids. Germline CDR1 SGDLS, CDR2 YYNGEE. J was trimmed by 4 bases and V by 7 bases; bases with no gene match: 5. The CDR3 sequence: CASGTGWGETQYF. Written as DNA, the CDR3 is TGTGCCAGCGGGACAGGGTGGGGAGAGACCCAGTACTTC.

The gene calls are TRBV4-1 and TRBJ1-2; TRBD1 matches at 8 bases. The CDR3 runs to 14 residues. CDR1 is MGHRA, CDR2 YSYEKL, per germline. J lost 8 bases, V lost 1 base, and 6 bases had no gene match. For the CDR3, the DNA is TGCGCCAGCAGCCAAGGACAGGGGCCGGACGGCTACACCTTC. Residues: CASSQGQGPDGYTF.

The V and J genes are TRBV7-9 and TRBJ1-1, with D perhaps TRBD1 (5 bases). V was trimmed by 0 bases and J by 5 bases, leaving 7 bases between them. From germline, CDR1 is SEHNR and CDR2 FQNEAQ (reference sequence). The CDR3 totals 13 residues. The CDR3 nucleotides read TGTGCCAGCAGCTTAGCGGGGACTACTGAAGCTTTCTTT. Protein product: CASSLAGTTEAFF.

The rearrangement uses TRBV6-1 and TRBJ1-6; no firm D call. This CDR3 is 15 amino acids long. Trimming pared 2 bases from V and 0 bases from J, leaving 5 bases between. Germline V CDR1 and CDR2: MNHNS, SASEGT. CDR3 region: CASSEISSYNSPLHF. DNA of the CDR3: TGTGCCAGCAGTGAAATTAGCTCCTATAATTCACCCCTCCACTTT.

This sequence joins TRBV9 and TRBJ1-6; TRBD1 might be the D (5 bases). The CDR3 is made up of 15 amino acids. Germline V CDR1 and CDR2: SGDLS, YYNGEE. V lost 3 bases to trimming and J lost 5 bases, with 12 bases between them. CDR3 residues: CASSGGRVDNSPLHF. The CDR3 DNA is TGTGCCAGCAGCGGAGGCAGGGTAGATAATTCACCCCTCCACTTT.

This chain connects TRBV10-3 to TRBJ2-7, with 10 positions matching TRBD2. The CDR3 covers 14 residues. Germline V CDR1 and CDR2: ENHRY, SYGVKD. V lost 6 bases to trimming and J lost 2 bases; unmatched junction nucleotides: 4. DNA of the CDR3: TGTGCCATCAGACCTAGCGGGAGACCCTACGAGCAGTACTTC. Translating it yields CAIRPSGRPYEQYF.

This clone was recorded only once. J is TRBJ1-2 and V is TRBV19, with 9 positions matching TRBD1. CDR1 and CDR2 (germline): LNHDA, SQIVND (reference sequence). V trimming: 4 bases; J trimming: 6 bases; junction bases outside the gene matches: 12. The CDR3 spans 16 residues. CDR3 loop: CASSRRWTGVQDGYTF. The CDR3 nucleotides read TGTGCCAGTAGTAGGCGGTGGACAGGGGTGCAGGATGGCTACACCTTC.

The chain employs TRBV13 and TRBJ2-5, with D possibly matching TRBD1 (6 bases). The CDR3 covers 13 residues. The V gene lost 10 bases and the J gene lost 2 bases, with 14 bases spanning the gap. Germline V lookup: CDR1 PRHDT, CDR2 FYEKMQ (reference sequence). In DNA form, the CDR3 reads TGTGCCACCTGGACAGCTCATCAAGAGACCCAGTACTTC. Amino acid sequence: CATWTAHQETQYF.

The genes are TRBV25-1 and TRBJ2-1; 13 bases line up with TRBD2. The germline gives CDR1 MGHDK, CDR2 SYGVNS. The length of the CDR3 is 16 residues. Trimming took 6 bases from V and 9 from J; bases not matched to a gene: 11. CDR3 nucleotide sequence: TGTGCCAGCAGCGTCGATAAACTAGCGGGAGGGACTGAGCAGTTCTTC. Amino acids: CASSVDKLAGGTEQFF.

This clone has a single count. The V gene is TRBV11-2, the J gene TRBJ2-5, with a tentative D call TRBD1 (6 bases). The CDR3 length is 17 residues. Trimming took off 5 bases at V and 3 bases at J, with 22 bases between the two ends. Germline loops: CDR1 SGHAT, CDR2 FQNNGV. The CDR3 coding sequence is TGTGCCAGCAGCCCCCCGGTAGGTGGGGGCCATAAAGAGACCCAGTACTTC. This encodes CASSPPVGGGHKETQYF.

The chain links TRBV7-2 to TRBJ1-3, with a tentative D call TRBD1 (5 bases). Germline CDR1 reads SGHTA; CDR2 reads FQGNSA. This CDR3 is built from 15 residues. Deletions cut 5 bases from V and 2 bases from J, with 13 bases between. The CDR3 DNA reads TGTGCCAGCAGCCGCCGGGGGATGACTGGAAACACCATATATTTT. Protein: CASSRRGMTGNTIYF.

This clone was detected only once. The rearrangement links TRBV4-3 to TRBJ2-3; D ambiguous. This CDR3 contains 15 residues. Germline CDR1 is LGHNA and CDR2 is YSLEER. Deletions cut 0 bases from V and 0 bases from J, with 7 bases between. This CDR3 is CASSQDQRSTDTQYF. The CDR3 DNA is TGCGCCAGCAGCCAAGATCAGAGGAGCACAGATACGCAGTATTTT.

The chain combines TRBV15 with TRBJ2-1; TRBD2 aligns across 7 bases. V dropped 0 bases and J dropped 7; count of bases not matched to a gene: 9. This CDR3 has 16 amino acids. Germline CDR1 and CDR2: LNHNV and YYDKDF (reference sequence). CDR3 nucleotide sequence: TGTGCCACCAGCAGAGATCTGAGCGGGATCAGGAATGAGCAGTTCTTC. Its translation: CATSRDLSGIRNEQFF.

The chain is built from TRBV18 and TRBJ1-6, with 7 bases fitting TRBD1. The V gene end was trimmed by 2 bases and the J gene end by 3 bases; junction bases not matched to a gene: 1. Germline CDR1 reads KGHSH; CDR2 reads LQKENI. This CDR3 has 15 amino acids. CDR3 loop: CASSPRQGYNSPLHF. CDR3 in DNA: TGTGCCAGCTCACCAAGACAGGGCTATAATTCACCCCTCCACTTT.

Here the CDR3 DNA reads TGTGCCAGCAGCTTAAAGGGACAGAGAAATGAAGCTTTCTTT. It specifies CASSLKGQRNEAFF. This sequence joins TRBV7-9 and TRBJ1-1, with 7 nucleotides matching TRBD1. Germline assignment: CDR1 SEHNR and CDR2 FQNEAQ (reference sequence). This CDR3 spans 14 amino acids. J gave up 7 bases and V 2 bases, and 7 bases lay outside the gene matches.

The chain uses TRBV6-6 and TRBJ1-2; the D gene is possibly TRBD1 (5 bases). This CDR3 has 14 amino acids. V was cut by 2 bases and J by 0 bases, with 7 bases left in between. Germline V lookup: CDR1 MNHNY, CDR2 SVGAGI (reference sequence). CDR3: CASSYGGANYGYTF. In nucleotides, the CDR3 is TGTGCCAGCAGTTACGGAGGGGCTAACTATGGCTACACCTTC.

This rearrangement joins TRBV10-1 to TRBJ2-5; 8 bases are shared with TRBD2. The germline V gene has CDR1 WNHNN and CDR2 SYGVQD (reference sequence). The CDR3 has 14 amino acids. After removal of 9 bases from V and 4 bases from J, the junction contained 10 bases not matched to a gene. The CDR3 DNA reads TGCGCCAGAGCGGGGCGGGAGGAGGGAGAGACCCAGTACTTC. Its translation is CARAGREEGETQYF.

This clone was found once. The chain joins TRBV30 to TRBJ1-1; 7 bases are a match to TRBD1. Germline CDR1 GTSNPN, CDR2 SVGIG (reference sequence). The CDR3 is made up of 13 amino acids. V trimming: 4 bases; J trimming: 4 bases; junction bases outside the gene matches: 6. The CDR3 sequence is CAWKRGRGTEAFF. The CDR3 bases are TGTGCCTGGAAGAGGGGGCGAGGCACTGAAGCTTTCTTT. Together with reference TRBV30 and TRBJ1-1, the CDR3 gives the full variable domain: SQTIHQWPATLVQPVGSPLSLECTVEGTSNPNLYWYRQAAGRGLQLLFYSVGIGQISSEVPQNLSASRPQDRQFILSSKKLLLSDSGFYLCAWKRGRGTEAFFGQGTRLTVV.

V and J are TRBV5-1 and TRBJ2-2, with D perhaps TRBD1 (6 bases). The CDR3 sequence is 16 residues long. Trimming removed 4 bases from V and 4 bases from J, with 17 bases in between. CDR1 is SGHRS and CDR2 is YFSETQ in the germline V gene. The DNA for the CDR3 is TGCGCCAGCAGCCTAAGATCCGGGACATCCACCGGGGAGCTGTTTTTT. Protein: CASSLRSGTSTGELFF.